This T cell receptor (beta chain) is drawn from a study of blood T cells in healthy people across ages. Germline CDR1 reads MNHEY; CDR2 reads SMNVEV (reference sequence). The CDR3 has 16 amino acids. Trimming took off 5 bases at V and 0 bases at J, with 14 bases between the two ends. Together with a sample-barcoded 5' primer, a J-beta primer mix was included in a second PCR lasting about 6 to 11 cycles. TCRdb re-called the 5' RACE reads through MiXCR, storing one row per CDR3 protein. The table records 1.5 million to 2 million distinct CDR3 sequences, around 35% of them present only once. In each sample, at least 7 million PBMCs were isolated. Per individual sample, total RNA of at least 6 micrograms was extracted.

V gene TRBV27 combines with J gene TRBJ2-1; the D call may be TRBD1 or TRBD2 (6 bases each). The receptor was isolated from a woman in her 30s in good health. Sample: blood. CDR3: CASSTGTPSSYNEQFF. The CDR3 DNA reads TGTGCCAGCAGTACAGGGACTCCCAGCTCCTACAATGAGCAGTTCTTC.